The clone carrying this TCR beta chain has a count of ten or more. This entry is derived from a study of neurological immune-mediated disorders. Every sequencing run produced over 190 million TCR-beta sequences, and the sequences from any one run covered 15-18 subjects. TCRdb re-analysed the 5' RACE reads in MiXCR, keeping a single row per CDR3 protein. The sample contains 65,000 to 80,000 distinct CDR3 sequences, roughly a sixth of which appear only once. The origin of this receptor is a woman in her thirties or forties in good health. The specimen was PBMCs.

The CDR3 protein is CASSLLGLYYGYTF. As DNA, the CDR3 is TGTGCCAGCAGCCTACTAGGGTTATACTATGGCTACACCTTC. This rearrangement joins TRBV7-2 to TRBJ1-2, with D unresolved. V was trimmed by 5 bases and J by 3 bases, leaving 13 bases between them. The germline V gene encodes CDR1 SGHTA and CDR2 FQGNSA. The CDR3 extends over 14 amino acids.